Below, 27 T cell receptor beta chains from the same sample are listed, as sequenced in a study of T cells in Graves' hyperthyroidism and ophthalmopathy. Authors of the study amplified TCR beta CDR3 regions from RNA transcripts. The study used the HTBI primer set for a first-round RT-PCR of the TCR CDR3. From the multiplex PCR reads, TCRdb called clonotypes with MiXCR, one entry per CDR3 protein. The sample has about 50,000 distinct CDR3 sequences, about 49% seen once; the top ten hold roughly an eighth. Material: blood. The receptors derive from a woman aged 25 to 39 with Graves' ophthalmopathy.

This clonotype occurred many times. V usage is TRBV9 and J usage is TRBJ2-1; no firm D call. Germline loops: CDR1 SGDLS, CDR2 YYNGEE. This CDR3 is 13 amino acids long. V was trimmed by 0 bases and J by 2 bases, leaving 3 bases between them. The CDR3 bases are TGTGCCAGCAGCGTAGGCCCCTACAATGAGCAGTTCTTC. As protein: CASSVGPYNEQFF.

The chain uses TRBV6-1 and TRBJ2-7; no definite D call. CDR1 and CDR2 (germline): MNHNS, SASEGT. This CDR3 has 17 amino acids. Trimming pared 0 bases from V and 3 bases from J, leaving 18 bases between. Written as DNA, the CDR3 is TGTGCCAGCAGTGAAGCGTGGGCCGGGTTGTACAGCTACGAGCAGTACTTC. This codes for CASSEAWAGLYSYEQYF.

The rearrangement links TRBV19 to TRBJ1-5; D remains unclear. This CDR3 has 14 amino acids. V was clipped by 3 bases and J by 7 bases, with 13 bases between them. Germline V gives CDR1 LNHDA, CDR2 SQIVND (reference sequence). CDR3 in amino acids: CASSISRVTQPQHF. The CDR3 DNA follows: TGTGCCAGTAGTATTAGTCGGGTCACCCAGCCCCAGCATTTT.

This clonotype was observed at least ten times. The J gene is TRBJ2-1, the V gene TRBV19; weak D call: TRBD2 (6 bases). Trimming stripped 1 base from V and 1 base from J, with 8 bases between. Germline CDR1 is LNHDA and CDR2 is SQIVND (reference sequence). CDR3 length: 15 amino acids. The CDR3 sequence: CASSIGSGSYNEQFF. CDR3 nucleotides: TGTGCCAGTAGTATAGGTAGCGGTTCCTACAATGAGCAGTTCTTC.

This clonotype was detected ten times or more. One end of the junction fails to match germline, which may point to a read error. The V and J genes are TRBV7-9 and TRBJ2-1; D call uncertain. Germline V CDR1 and CDR2: SEHNR, FQNEAQ (reference sequence). The CDR3 sequence is 11 residues long. CDR3 DNA sequence: TGTGCCAGCAGCTCCAACAATGAGCAGTTCTTC. As protein: CASSSNNEQFF. Combining the CDR3 with reference TRBV7-9 and TRBJ2-1 gives the whole variable domain DTGVSQNPRHKITKRGQNVTFRCDPISEHNRLYWYRQTLGQGPEFLTYFQNEAQLEKSRLLSDRFSAERPKGSFSTLEIQRTEQGDSAMYLCASSSNNEQFFGPGTRLTVL.

This clonotype has ten or more counts. The V call is TRBV11-2, the J call TRBJ2-5, with 12 bases aligning to TRBD2. Germline-derived CDR1 and CDR2 are SGHAT and FQNNGV. After removal of 7 bases from V and 5 bases from J, the junction contained 8 bases not matched to a gene. The CDR3 sequence is 15 residues long. CDR3 residues: CASTDRTSGRETQYF. Here the CDR3 DNA reads TGTGCCAGCACCGACCGAACTAGCGGGAGGGAGACCCAGTACTTC.

CDR3 loop: CASSRRGAFGSSLHF. Here the CDR3 DNA reads TGTGCCAGCAGTCGGCGGGGGGCATTCGGATCATCCCTCCACTTT. This rearrangement joins TRBV5-8 to TRBJ1-6; D perhaps matches TRBD1 (6 bases). CDR1 is SGHTS and CDR2 is YDEGEE in the germline V gene. The ends were cut back, 5 bases at V and 14 bases at J, with 23 bases in the middle. This CDR3 is 15 amino acids long.

This clonotype was recorded many times. The V call is TRBV20-1, the J call TRBJ1-6, with TRBD1 identical over 8 bases. The CDR3 totals 16 residues. Germline lookup yields CDR1 DFQATT and CDR2 SNEGSKA (reference sequence). The V and J ends lost 6 bases and 1 base, in that order; junction bases with no gene match: 8. CDR3 coding DNA: TGCAGTGCCAGCCGACAGGGGAGGTCCTATAATTCACCCCTCCACTTT. Its translation is CSASRQGRSYNSPLHF.

This clonotype occurred many times. V gene TRBV20-1 combines with J gene TRBJ1-1; 8 bases are shared with TRBD1. Losses at the gene ends were 6 bases for V and 6 bases for J; bases not matched to a gene: 6. The V gene's germline CDR1 is DFQATT and CDR2 SNEGSKA (reference sequence). This CDR3 has 12 residues. The CDR3 region is CSAQDRAAEAFF. CDR3 sequence (DNA): TGCAGTGCGCAGGACAGGGCGGCTGAAGCTTTCTTT.

On this clonotype itself: This may be a read error, as it is one base from a much larger clone. The V call is TRBV28, the J call TRBJ2-3; 7 nucleotides match TRBD2. CDR1 is MDHEN and CDR2 is SYDVKM in the germline V gene. The CDR3 contains 14 residues. CDR3 sequence (DNA): TGTGCCAGCGGTTTTGATTTCATGGGGGGGACGCAGTATTTT. This translates into CASGFDFMGGTQYF.

A word on this clonotype: The DNA is left out, because the CDR3 cannot be placed on it with certainty; the CDR3 is given as TCRdb lists it. V gene TRBV6-5 combines with J gene TRBJ1-2; whether TRBD1, the table's D call, matches the DNA was not checked. Germline lookup yields CDR1 MNHEY and CDR2 SVGAGI. The CDR3 is 15 residues long, ends included. This CDR3 reads CASSSSGQGEVGYAF.

This clonotype was observed at least ten times. The chain has TRBV7-8 and TRBJ2-2; D might be TRBD2 (5 bases). The germline gives CDR1 SGHVS, CDR2 FQNEAQ. V was trimmed by 5 bases and J by 6 bases, leaving 19 bases between them. CDR3 length: 16 residues. The CDR3 loop reads CASSPPVLAGSGELFF. The CDR3 DNA sequence: TGTGCCAGCAGCCCGCCCGTCCTAGCAGGCTCCGGGGAGCTGTTTTTT.

This clonotype occurred many times. The J gene is TRBJ1-1, the V gene TRBV10-3, with D hard to call. There are 11 residues in the CDR3. Trimming cost V 11 bases and J 0 bases, with 7 bases left between them. Looked up from germline, CDR1 is ENHRY and CDR2 is SYGVKD. The CDR3, as DNA: TGTGCCGACCGGGTGAACACTGAAGCTTTCTTT. Residues: CADRVNTEAFF.

The chain uses TRBV29-1 and TRBJ1-2; TRBD1 agrees at 9 bases. The J segment lost 3 bases and the V segment lost 5 bases, leaving 7 bases of the junction unmatched. This CDR3 comprises 14 residues. Germline values: CDR1 SQVTM, CDR2 ANQGSEA. In DNA form, the CDR3 reads TGCAGCGTTAAAAGGACAGGGGTCGACTATGGCTACACCTTC. Protein product: CSVKRTGVDYGYTF.

In this sample, this clonotype turned up once. The V call is TRBV6-2 or TRBV6-3, the J call TRBJ2-7; 9 nucleotides align to TRBD1. The CDR3 extends over 14 amino acids. Germline V CDR1 and CDR2: MNHEY, SVGEGT. V lost 2 bases to trimming and J lost 5 bases; unmatched junction nucleotides: 4. The CDR3 region has the DNA TGTGCCAGCAGTTACACAGGGGGCCTCGACGAGCAGTACTTC. Translating it yields CASSYTGGLDEQYF.

The genes are TRBV15 and TRBJ2-1; TRBD2 matches at 7 bases. Germline V gives CDR1 LNHNV, CDR2 YYDKDF (reference sequence). The CDR3 extends over 16 amino acids. With 6 bases clipped from V and 4 bases from J, the junction kept 12 bases outside the gene matches. The CDR3 sequence: CATRRDPGTKYNEQFF. In DNA form, the CDR3 reads TGTGCCACCAGAAGGGACCCGGGGACTAAATACAATGAGCAGTTCTTC.

The chain recombines TRBV9 with TRBJ2-7; D is undetermined. There are 13 residues in the CDR3. CDR1 is SGDLS and CDR2 is YYNGEE in the germline V gene. The V end lost 2 bases, the J end lost 6 bases, and 12 bases lay between the germline ends. The CDR3 DNA reads as TGTGCCAGCAGCGTGGGCCTGTGGAGCGAGCAGTACTTC. Amino acids: CASSVGLWSEQYF.

The CDR3 sequence is CASSPGQGPQETQYF. The DNA of the CDR3 is TGTGCCAGCAGCCCTGGACAGGGCCCCCAAGAGACCCAGTACTTC. The chain joins TRBV7-6 to TRBJ2-5; TRBD1 matches at 8 bases. The CDR3 runs 15 residues. After removal of 5 bases from V and 1 base from J, the junction contained 6 bases not matched to a gene. The germline V gene encodes CDR1 SGHVS and CDR2 FNYEAQ.

Many counts were recorded for this clonotype. A read error may be the cause here, since a much bigger clone is one base away. The V and J genes are TRBV7-2 and TRBJ2-7; D ambiguous. The CDR3 runs to 14 residues. Germline assignment: CDR1 SGHTA and CDR2 FQGNSA. In nucleotides, the CDR3 is TGTGCCTGCAGCGTCCAGCTAGGCTACTACGAGCAGTACTTC. Its translation: CACSVQLGYYEQYF.

Regarding this clonotype: Compared with germline, one end of the junction differs, possibly owing to a read error. This rearrangement joins TRBV7-9 to TRBJ1-5; D not certain. The CDR3 is made up of 13 amino acids. CDR1 and CDR2 from the germline V gene are SEHNR and FQNEAQ (reference sequence). The DNA for the CDR3 is TGTGCCAGCAGCTGGGATAGCGATCAGCCCCAGCATTTT. It yields the protein CASSWDSDQPQHF.

This clonotype was recorded many times. CDR3 DNA sequence: TGCGCCAGCAGCCAAGCGAGGGATCTGGATACGCAGTATTTT. Translated: CASSQARDLDTQYF. This chain joins TRBV4-1 and TRBJ2-3; TRBD2 might be the D (5 bases). The CDR3 runs to 14 residues. V lost 1 base, J lost 6 bases, and 11 bases lay in between. Germline V lookup: CDR1 MGHRA, CDR2 YSYEKL.

In this sample, this clonotype turned up many times. This chain joins TRBV19 and TRBJ1-2; 8 bases map to TRBD1. The CDR3 has 17 residues. Losses at the gene ends were 7 bases for V and 3 bases for J; bases not matched to a gene: 16. Germline V gives CDR1 LNHDA, CDR2 SQIVND (reference sequence). The CDR3 DNA reads as TGTGCCAGTACCGATATCGGACAGGGCCAAGGGGACTATGGCTACACCTTC. Translation: CASTDIGQGQGDYGYTF.

This clonotype came up many times. The J gene is TRBJ1-5, the V gene TRBV20-1; 10 nucleotides agree with TRBD1. CDR3 length equals 18 residues. The V gene's germline CDR1 is DFQATT and CDR2 SNEGSKA (reference sequence). V dropped 0 bases and J dropped 1; count of bases not matched to a gene: 9. For the CDR3, the DNA is TGCAGTGCTAGAGACCCGGGACAGGGGAGAAGGAGCAATCAGCCCCAGCATTTT. Its translation: CSARDPGQGRRSNQPQHF.

Many counts were recorded for this clonotype. The V and J genes are TRBV29-1 and TRBJ2-4, with D perhaps TRBD1 (6 bases). The germline V gene has CDR1 SQVTM and CDR2 ANQGSEA. V shed 4 bases and J shed 7 bases, with 11 bases lying between them. The CDR3 totals 12 residues. The CDR3 nucleotides read TGCAGCGTTGTTTTTACAGGGAACATTCAGTACTTC. Translating it yields CSVVFTGNIQYF.

The chain couples TRBV12-3 or TRBV12-4 to TRBJ1-5; possibly TRBD1 for D (5 bases). The V gene lost 5 bases and the J gene lost 4 bases, with 18 bases spanning the gap. The CDR3 consists of 16 residues. This chain's CDR3 is CASSPNGGGRNQPQHF. CDR3 DNA sequence: TGTGCCAGCAGTCCAAATGGGGGAGGGCGAAATCAGCCCCAGCATTTT.

The chain links TRBV11-2 to TRBJ2-7; weak D call: TRBD2 (6 bases). Trimming removed 0 bases from V and 1 base from J, with 10 bases in between. The germline V gene encodes CDR1 SGHAT and CDR2 FQNNGV. CDR3 length: 15 residues. In nucleotides, the CDR3 is TGTGCCAGCAGCTTAGATCGACTAGTATCCTACGAGCAGTACTTC. It specifies CASSLDRLVSYEQYF.

This chain joins TRBV19 and TRBJ1-2, with 8 positions matching TRBD1. The CDR3 loop spans 15 amino acids. Per germline, CDR1 LNHDA and CDR2 SQIVND (reference sequence). The ends lost 6 bases at V and 6 bases at J; junction bases unmatched: 12. CDR3 sequence reads: CASRDREGLLDGYTF. The CDR3 DNA sequence: TGTGCCAGTAGGGACAGGGAAGGATTGTTGGATGGCTACACCTTC.